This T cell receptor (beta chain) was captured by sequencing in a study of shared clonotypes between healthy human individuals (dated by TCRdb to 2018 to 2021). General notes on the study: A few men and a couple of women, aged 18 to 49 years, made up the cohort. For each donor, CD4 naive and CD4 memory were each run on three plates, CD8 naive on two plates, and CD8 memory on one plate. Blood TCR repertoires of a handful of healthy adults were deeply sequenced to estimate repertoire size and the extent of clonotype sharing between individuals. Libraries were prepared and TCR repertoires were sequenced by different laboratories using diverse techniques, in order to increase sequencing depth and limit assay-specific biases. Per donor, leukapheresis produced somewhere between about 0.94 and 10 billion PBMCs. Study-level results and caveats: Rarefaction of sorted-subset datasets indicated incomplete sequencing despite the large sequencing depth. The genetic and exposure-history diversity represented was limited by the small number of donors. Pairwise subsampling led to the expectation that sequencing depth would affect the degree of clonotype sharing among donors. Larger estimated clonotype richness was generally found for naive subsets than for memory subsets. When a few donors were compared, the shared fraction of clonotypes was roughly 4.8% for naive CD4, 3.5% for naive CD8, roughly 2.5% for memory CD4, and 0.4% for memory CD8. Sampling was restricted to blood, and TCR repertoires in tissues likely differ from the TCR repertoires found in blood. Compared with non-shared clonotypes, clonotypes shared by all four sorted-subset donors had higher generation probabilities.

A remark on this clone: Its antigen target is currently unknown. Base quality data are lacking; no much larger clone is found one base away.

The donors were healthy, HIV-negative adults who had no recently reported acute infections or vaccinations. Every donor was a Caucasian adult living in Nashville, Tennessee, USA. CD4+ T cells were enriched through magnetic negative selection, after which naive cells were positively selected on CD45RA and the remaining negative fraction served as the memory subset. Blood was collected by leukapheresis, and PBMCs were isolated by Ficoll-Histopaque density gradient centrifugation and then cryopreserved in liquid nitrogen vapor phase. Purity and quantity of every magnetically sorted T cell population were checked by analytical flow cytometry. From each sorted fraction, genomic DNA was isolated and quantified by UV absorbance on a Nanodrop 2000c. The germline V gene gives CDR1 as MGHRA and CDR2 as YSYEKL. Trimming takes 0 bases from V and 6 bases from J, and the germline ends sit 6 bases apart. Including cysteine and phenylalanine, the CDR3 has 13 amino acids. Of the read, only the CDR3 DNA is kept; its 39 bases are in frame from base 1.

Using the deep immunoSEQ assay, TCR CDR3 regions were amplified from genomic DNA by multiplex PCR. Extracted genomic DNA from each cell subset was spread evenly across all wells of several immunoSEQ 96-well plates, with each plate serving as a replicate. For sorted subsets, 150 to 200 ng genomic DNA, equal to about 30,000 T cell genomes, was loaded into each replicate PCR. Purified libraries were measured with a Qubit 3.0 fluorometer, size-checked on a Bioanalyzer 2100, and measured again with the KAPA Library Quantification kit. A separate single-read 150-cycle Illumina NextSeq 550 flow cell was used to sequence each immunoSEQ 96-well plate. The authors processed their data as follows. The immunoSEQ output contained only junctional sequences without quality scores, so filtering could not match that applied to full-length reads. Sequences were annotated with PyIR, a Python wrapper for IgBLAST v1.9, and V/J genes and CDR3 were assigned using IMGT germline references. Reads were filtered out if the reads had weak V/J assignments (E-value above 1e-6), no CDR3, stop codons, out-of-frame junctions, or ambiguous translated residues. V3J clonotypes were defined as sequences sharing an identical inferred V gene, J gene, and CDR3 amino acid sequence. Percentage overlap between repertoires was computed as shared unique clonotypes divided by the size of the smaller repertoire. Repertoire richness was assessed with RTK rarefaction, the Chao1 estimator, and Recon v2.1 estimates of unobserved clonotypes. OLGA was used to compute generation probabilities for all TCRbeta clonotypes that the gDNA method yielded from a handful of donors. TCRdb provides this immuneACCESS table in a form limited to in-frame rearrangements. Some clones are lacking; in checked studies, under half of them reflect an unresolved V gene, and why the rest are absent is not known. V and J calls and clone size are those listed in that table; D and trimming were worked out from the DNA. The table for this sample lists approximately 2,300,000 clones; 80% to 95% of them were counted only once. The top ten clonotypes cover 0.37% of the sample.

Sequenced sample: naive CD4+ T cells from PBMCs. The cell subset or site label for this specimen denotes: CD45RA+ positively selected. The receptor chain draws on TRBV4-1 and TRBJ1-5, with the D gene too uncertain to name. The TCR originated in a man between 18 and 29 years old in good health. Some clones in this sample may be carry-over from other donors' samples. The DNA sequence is TGCGCCAGCAGCCAAGACGGACGTCAGCCCCAGCATTTT. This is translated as CASSQDGRQPQHF.